Below, 5 T cell receptor beta chains from the same sample are listed, as sequenced in a study of cytomegalovirus exposure and HLA in healthy donors. This table comes from immunoSEQ multiplex PCR, and its TCRdb copy is limited to in-frame clones, with some not included. The sample has about 160,000 clones; 95% to 97% are singletons. Sequencing was performed on PBMCs. Receptors originate from a woman aged 18-35 years in good health and CMV-seronegative.

The chain couples TRBV11-2 to TRBJ1-2; a possible D gene is TRBD1 (6 bases). This CDR3 region has 14 residues. V lost 0 bases and J 4 bases, leaving 9 bases between the germline ends. Germline V gives CDR1 SGHAT, CDR2 FQNNGV. CDR3 coding DNA: TGTGCCAGCAGCTTAGACGGGACAATCTATGGCTACACCTTC. It yields the protein CASSLDGTIYGYTF.

This chain connects TRBV4-3 to TRBJ2-2, with D possibly being TRBD1 (6 bases). The V end was cut by 2 bases, the J end by 4 bases, with 23 bases between. The CDR3 consists of 19 residues. Germline CDR1 is LGHNA and CDR2 is YSLEER. CDR3 region: CASSQTLTTGFGSTGELFF. The CDR3 nucleotides are TGCGCCAGCAGCCAAACACTGACAACAGGGTTTGGGAGCACCGGGGAGCTGTTTTTT.

The gene calls are TRBV5-4 and TRBJ1-2; the D gene is possibly TRBD1 (5 bases). The CDR3 has 14 residues. Germline V gene sequence: CDR1 SGHNT, CDR2 YYREEE (reference sequence). The V end was cut by 4 bases, the J end by 3 bases, with 13 bases between. CDR3: CASSPRWGDYGYTF. CDR3 DNA: TGTGCCAGCAGCCCCCGGTGGGGGGACTATGGCTACACCTTC.

This chain connects TRBV5-4 to TRBJ2-1; D may be TRBD1 (6 bases). V was shortened by 4 bases and J by 0 bases, with 8 bases between the two germline ends. CDR1 is SGHNT and CDR2 is YYREEE in the germline V gene (reference sequence). This CDR3 is built from 14 residues. The CDR3 DNA reads as TGTGCCAGCAGCCCGACAGGCTCCTACAATGAGCAGTTCTTC. Protein: CASSPTGSYNEQFF.

The chain employs TRBV19 and TRBJ2-2; TRBD2 agrees at 12 bases. CDR1 is LNHDA and CDR2 is SQIVND in the germline V gene (reference sequence). The CDR3 has 20 amino acids. Trimming cost V 3 bases and J 1 base; bases outside gene matches: 12. The CDR3 loop is CASSIGPPQLAGGNTGELFF. The CDR3 DNA follows: TGTGCCAGTAGTATTGGTCCCCCCCAACTAGCGGGGGGGAACACCGGGGAGCTGTTTTTT.